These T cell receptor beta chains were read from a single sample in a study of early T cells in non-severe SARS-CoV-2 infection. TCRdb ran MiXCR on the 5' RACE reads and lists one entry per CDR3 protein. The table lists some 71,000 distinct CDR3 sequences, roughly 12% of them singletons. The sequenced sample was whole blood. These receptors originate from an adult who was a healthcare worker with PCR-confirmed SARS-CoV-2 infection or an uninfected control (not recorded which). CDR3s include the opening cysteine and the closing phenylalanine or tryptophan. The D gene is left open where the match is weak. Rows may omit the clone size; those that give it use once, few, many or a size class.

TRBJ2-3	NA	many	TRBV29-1	TGCAGCGTTGAAAGTGACCTCACAGATACGCAGTATTTT	CSVESDLTDTQYF
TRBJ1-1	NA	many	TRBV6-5	TGTGCCAGCGAGGGAGACACTGAAGCTTTCTTT	CASEGDTEAFF
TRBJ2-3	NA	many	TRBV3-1	TGTGCCAGCAGCCACCGAGGTACGCAGTATTTT	CASSHRGTQYF
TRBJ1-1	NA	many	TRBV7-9	TGTGCCAGCAGCTTAAGTAGAGGGATGAACACTGAAGCTTTCTTT	CASSLSRGMNTEAFF
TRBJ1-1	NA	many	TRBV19	TGTGCCAGTAGTTGGGTGAACACTGAAGCTTTCTTT	CASSWVNTEAFF
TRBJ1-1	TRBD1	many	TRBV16	TGTGCCAGCAGCCACCGGACAGGGCCACAACCTTTCTTT	CASSHRTGPQPFF
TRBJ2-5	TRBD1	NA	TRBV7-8	TGTGCCAGCAGCTCCACAGGGGGAGAGACCCAGTACTTC	CASSSTGGETQYF
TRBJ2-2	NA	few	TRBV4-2	TGTGCCAGCAGCCTAGGGGATAGGGGTAACACCGGGGAGCTGTTTTTT	CASSLGDRGNTGELFF
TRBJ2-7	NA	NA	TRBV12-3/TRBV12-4	TGTGCCAGCAGTTTTTCCAGGATCTACGAGCAGTACTTC	CASSFSRIYEQYF
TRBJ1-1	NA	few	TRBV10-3	TGTGCCATCAGTTCGAACACTGAAGCTTTCTTT	CAISSNTEAFF
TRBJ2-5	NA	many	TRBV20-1	TGCAGTGCTAGAGATATAGGGATGGGAGAGACCCAGTACTTC	CSARDIGMGETQYF
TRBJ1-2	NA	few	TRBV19	TGTGCCAGTAGTATATGGCAGAGCTATGGCTACACCTTC	CASSIWQSYGYTF
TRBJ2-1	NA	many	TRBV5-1	TGCGCCAGCAGCCCGGGACGAAGCTCCTACAATGAGCAGTTCTTC	CASSPGRSSYNEQFF
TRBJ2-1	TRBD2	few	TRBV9	TGTGCCAGCAGCCCTCTAGGGGGACTAGCGGGCCATGAGCAGTTCTTC	CASSPLGGLAGHEQFF
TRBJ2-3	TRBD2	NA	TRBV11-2	TGTGCCAGCAGCCGTTTGCTGAGCGGGAGGGCCACGGATACGCAGTATTTT	CASSRLLSGRATDTQYF
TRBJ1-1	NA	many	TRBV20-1	TGCAGTGCTAGTCAGCCTGACACTGAAGCTTTCTTT	CSASQPDTEAFF
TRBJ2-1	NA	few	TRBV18	TGTGCCAGCTCACCCCCGACTAGATTCCATGAGCAGTTCTTC	CASSPPTRFHEQFF
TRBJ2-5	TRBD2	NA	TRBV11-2	TGTGCCAGCAGCAAAGGGGCTAGCGGGAGTCAAGAGACCCAGTACTTC	CASSKGASGSQETQYF
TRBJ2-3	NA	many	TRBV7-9	TGTGCCAGCAGCGCCAACAGGGATGAAGATACGCAGTATTTT	CASSANRDEDTQYF
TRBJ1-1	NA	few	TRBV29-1	TGCAGCGCCGACGGGAACACTGAAGCTTTCTTT	CSADGNTEAFF
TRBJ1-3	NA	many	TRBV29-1	TGCAGCGTTTCTCTGGGAGCGGGAAACACCATATATTTT	CSVSLGAGNTIYF
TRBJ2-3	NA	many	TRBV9	TGTGCCAGCAACTCCCCTAGCACAGATACGCAGTATTTT	CASNSPSTDTQYF
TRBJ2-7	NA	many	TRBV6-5	TGTGCCAGCAGCCCAGGGTTCTACGAGCAGTACTTC	CASSPGFYEQYF
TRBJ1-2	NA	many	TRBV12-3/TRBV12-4	TGTGCCACCGGAAGGGGTCGATCTAACTATGGCTACACCTTC	CATGRGRSNYGYTF
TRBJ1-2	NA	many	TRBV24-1	TGTGCCACCAGTGATCTCACACGAGACTATGGCTACACCTTC	CATSDLTRDYGYTF
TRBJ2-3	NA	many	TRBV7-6	TGTGCCAGCAGCTTACGGGGCTGGCGGAGGGAAGCAGATACGCAGTATTTT	CASSLRGWRREADTQYF
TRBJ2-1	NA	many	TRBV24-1	TGTGCCACCAGTGATCAATACAATGAGCAGTTCTTC	CATSDQYNEQFF
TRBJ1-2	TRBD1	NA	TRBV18	TGTGCCAGCTCACCACCCGGACGACAGGGGAGCGCCGGCTACACCTTC	CASSPPGRQGSAGYTF
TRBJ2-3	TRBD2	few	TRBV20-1	TGCAGTGCTGATAGACTAGCGGGAGGCGGCACAGATACGCAGTATTTT	CSADRLAGGGTDTQYF
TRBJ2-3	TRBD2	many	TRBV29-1	TGCAGCGTTGCGCTGACTAGCGGGGGAAGCGATACGCAGTATTTT	CSVALTSGGSDTQYF
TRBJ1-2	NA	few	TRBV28	TGTGCCAGCAGTTTCGTGAGCTATGGCTACACCTTC	CASSFVSYGYTF
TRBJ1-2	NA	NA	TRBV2	TGTGTCAGCAGTGGGGATGGAGGGACAAATCTTGGCTACACCTTC	CVSSGDGGTNLGYTF
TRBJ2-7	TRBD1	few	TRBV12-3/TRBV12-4	TGTGCCAGCAGTCCCCACCCCGGACAGGGGCACTCCTACGAGCAGTACTTC	CASSPHPGQGHSYEQYF
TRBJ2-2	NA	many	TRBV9	TGTGCCAGCGCTGGTCTGATTGCGAACACCGGGGAGCTGTTTTTT	CASAGLIANTGELFF
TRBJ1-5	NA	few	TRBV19	TGTGTCGGATCATCCCGGGACAGCAATCAGCCCCAGCATTTT	CVGSSRDSNQPQHF
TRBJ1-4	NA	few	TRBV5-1	TGCGCCAGCAGCCCGGACAGCCACAATGAAAAACTGTTTTTT	CASSPDSHNEKLFF
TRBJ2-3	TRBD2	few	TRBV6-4	TGTGCCAGCAGTGCCCTAGCGGGGGGGCCAGCAGATACGCAGTATTTT	CASSALAGGPADTQYF
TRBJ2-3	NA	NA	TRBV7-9	TGTGCCAGCAGCTCGTATTTTACGACAGATACGCAGTATTTT	CASSSYFTTDTQYF
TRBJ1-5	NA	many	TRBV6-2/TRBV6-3	TGTGCCAGCAGTTATTCCAATAGTCAGCCCCAGCATTTT	CASSYSNSQPQHF
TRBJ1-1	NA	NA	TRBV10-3	TGTGCCATCAGACAGAACACTGAAGCTTTCTTT	CAIRQNTEAFF
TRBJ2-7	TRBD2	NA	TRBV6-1	TGTGCCAGCGGAATCCCCGGGACTAGCGGGGACGAGCAGTACTTC	CASGIPGTSGDEQYF
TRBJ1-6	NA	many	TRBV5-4	TGTGCCAGCAGCCCCGAATCGAATTCACCCCTCCACTTT	CASSPESNSPLHF
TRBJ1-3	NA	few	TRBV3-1	TGTGCCAGCAGCCAAGATGGCACAGGAGGAAACACCATATATTTT	CASSQDGTGGNTIYF
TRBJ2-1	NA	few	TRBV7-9	TGTGCCAGCAGCTTAGATGGGCCCGGGCAGTTCTTC	CASSLDGPGQFF
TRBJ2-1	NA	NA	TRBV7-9	TGTGCCAGCAGCCCTGGACAGTACTACAATGAGCAGTTCTTC	CASSPGQYYNEQFF
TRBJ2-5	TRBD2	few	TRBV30	TGTGCCTGGAGTGTAATAGCGGGGCGAGAGACCCAGTACTTC	CAWSVIAGRETQYF
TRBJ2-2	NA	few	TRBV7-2	TGTGCCAGCAGCTGGAAGGGATACACCGGGGAGCTGTTTTTT	CASSWKGYTGELFF
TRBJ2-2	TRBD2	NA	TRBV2	TGTGCCAGCAGTGAACGCGGGACTAGCGGGGGAGGGCTGTTTTTT	CASSERGTSGGGLFF
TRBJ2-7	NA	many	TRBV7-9	TGTGCCAGCAGCCGACTTGTGGGGGAGCAGTACTTC	CASSRLVGEQYF
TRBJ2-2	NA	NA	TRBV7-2	TGTGCCAGCAGCTTAGCGGTCGGGGCGGGGGAGCTGTTTTTT	CASSLAVGAGELFF
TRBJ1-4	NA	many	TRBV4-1	TGCGCCAGCAGCCGCGGACCGGGACAAGCGGAAAAACTGTTTTTT	CASSRGPGQAEKLFF
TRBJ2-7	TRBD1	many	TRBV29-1	TGCAGCGCTAAGGGACAGGGGTTCGGCGGGGAGCAGTACTTC	CSAKGQGFGGEQYF
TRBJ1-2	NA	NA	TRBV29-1	TGCAGCGTTGAAAGGCCCCACGGCTATGGCTACACCTTC	CSVERPHGYGYTF
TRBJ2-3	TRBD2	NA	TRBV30	TGTGCCTGGAGTTTAGAGGGGACTAGCGTGACAGATACGCAGTATTTT	CAWSLEGTSVTDTQYF
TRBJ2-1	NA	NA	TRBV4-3	TGCGCCAGCAGCCAAGAAATTCGCGGGTTCAGCTCCTACAATGAGCAGTTCTTC	CASSQEIRGFSSYNEQFF
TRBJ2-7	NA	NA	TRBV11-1	TGTGCCAGCAGCCCCCGAGGTAGCGGCTCCTACGAGCAGTACTTC	CASSPRGSGSYEQYF
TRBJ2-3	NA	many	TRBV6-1	TGTGCCAGCAGTGAAGCCAGCGCAGATACGCAGTATTTT	CASSEASADTQYF
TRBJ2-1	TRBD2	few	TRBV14	TGTGCCAGCAGCCAAAGACTAGCGGGAATAAATGAGCAGTTCTTC	CASSQRLAGINEQFF
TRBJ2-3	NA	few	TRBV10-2	TGCGCCAGCAGTGAGTCGCGGGGACCTTTCACAGATACGCAGTATTTT	CASSESRGPFTDTQYF
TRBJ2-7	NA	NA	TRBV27	TGTGCCAGCAGTTCGTTGGAGCAGTACTTC	CASSSLEQYF